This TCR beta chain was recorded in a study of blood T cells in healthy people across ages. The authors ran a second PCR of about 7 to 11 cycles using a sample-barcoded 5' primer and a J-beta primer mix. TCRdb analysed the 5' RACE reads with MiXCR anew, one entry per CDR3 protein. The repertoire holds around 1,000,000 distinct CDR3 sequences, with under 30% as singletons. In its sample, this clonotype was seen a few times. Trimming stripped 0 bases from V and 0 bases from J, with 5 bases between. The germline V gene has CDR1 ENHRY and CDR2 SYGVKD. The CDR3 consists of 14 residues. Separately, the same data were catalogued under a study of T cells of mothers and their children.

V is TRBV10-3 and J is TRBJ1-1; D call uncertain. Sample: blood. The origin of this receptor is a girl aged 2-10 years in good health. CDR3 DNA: TGTGCCATCAGTGAGTCGGTATTGAACACTGAAGCTTTCTTT. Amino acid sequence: CAISESVLNTEAFF.